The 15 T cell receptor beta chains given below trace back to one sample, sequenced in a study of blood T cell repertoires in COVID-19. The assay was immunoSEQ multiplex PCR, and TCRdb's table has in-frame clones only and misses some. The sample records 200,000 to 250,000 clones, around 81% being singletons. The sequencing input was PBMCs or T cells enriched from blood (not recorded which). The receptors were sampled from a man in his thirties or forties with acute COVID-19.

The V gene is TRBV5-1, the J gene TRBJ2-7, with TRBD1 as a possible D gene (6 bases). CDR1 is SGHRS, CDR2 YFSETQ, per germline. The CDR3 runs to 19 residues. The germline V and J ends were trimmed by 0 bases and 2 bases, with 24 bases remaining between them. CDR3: CASSLEAGVVRKDPYEQYF. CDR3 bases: TGCGCCAGCAGCTTGGAGGCAGGGGTTGTCCGCAAAGACCCCTACGAGCAGTACTTC.

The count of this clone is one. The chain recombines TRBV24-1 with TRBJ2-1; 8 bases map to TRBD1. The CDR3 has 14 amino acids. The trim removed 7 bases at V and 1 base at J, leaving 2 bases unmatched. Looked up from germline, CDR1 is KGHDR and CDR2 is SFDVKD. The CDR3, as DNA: TGTGCCACCAGCCAGGGGGCTTCCTACAATGAGCAGTTCTTC. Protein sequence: CATSQGASYNEQFF.

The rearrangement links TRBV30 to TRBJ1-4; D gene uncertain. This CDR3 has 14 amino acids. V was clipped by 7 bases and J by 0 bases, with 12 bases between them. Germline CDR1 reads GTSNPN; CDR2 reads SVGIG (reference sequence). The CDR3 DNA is TGTGCCTCCCCCGGAGGTGCAACTAATGAAAAACTGTTTTTT. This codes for CASPGGATNEKLFF.

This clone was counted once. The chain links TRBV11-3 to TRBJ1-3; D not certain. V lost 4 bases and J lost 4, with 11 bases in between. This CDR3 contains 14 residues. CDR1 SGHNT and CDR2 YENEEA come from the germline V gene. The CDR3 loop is CASSSTQEGNTIYF. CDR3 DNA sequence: TGTGCCAGCAGCTCCACACAAGAAGGAAACACCATATATTTT.

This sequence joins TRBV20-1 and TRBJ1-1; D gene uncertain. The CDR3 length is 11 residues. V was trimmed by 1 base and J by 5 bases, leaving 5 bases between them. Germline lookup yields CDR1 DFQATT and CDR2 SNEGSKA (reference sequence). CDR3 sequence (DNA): TGCAGTGCTAGAGCCTTTACTGAAGCTTTCTTT. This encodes CSARAFTEAFF.

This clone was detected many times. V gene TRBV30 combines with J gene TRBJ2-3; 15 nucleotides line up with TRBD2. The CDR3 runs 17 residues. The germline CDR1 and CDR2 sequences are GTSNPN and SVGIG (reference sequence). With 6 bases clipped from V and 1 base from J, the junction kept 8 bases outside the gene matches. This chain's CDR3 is CACTGTSGGLGTDTQYF. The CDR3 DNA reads TGTGCCTGCACCGGGACTAGCGGGGGGTTGGGCACAGATACGCAGTATTTT.

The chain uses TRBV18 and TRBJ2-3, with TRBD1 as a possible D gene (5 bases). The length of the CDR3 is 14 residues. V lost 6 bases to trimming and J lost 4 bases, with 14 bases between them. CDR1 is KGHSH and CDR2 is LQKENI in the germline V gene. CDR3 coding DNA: TGTGCCAGCTCTCAAGAGTGGGGCTCAGATACGCAGTATTTT. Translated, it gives CASSQEWGSDTQYF. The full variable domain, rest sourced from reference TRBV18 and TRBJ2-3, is NAGVMQNPRHLVRRRGQEARLRCSPMKGHSHVYWYRQLPEEGLKFMVYLQKENIIDESGMPKERFSAEFPKEGPSILRIQQVVRGDSAAYFCASSQEWGSDTQYFGPGTRLTVL.

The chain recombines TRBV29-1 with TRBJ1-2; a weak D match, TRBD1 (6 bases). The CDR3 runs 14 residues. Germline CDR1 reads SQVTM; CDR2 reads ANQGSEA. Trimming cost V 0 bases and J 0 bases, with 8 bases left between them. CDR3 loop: CSVEEGTPNYGYTF. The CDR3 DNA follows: TGCAGCGTTGAAGAAGGGACACCTAACTATGGCTACACCTTC.

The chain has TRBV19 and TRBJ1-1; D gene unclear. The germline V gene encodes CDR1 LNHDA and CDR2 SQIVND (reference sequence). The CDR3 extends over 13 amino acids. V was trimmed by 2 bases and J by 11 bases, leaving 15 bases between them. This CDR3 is CASSIMAHWEAFF. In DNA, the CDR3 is TGTGCCAGTAGTATAATGGCCCACTGGGAGGCTTTCTTT.

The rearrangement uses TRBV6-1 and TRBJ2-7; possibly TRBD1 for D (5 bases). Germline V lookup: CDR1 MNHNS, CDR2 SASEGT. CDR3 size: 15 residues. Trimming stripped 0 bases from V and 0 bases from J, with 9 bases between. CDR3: CASSEALDSSYEQYF. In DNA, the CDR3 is TGTGCCAGCAGTGAAGCTCTCGACAGCTCCTACGAGCAGTACTTC.

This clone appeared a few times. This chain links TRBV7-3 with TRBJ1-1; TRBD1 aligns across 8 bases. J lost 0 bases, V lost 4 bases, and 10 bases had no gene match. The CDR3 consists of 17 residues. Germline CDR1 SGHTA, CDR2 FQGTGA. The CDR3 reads CASSSLGGQGLNTEAFF. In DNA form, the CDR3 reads TGTGCCAGCAGCTCCCTCGGAGGACAGGGTCTGAACACTGAAGCTTTCTTT.

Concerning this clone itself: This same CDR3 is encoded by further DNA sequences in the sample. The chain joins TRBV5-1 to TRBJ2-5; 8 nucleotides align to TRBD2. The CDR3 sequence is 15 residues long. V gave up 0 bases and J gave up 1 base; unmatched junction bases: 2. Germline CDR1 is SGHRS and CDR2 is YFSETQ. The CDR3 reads CASSLVAGGQETQYF. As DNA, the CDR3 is TGCGCCAGCAGCTTGGTGGCGGGGGGCCAAGAGACCCAGTACTTC.

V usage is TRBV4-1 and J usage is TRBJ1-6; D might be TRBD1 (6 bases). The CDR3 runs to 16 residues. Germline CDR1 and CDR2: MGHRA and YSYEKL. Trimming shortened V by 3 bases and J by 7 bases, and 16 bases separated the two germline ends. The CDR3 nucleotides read TGCGCCAGCAGCCACCCAAGGACAGCTGAAAATTCACCCCTCCACTTT. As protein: CASSHPRTAENSPLHF.

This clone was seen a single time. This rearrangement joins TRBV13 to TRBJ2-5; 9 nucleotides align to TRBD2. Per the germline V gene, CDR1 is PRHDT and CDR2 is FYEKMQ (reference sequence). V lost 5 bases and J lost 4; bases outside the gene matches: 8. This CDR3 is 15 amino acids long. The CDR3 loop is CASSGSGGPRETQYF. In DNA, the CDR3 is TGTGCCAGCAGCGGGAGCGGGGGGCCTAGAGAGACCCAGTACTTC.

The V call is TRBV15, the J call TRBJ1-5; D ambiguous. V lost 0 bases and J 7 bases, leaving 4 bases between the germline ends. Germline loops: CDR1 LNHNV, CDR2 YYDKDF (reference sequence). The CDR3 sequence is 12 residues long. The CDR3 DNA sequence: TGTGCCACCAGCAGAGATCGGCAGCCCCAGCATTTT. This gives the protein CATSRDRQPQHF.